The entry below describes one TCR beta chain. Its target is not known. The CDR3 runs 20 residues. Germline-derived CDR1 and CDR2 are LNHDA and SQIVND (reference sequence). V was pared by 3 bases and J by 0 bases, with 25 bases between. The time point here: naive CD8 control sorted from an acute-time-point sample. Sequencing used immunoSEQ multiplex PCR; TCRdb keeps in-frame clones, though not all of them. The data show approximately 41,000 clones, approximately 87% seen once. The data are from a study of CD8 T cells in acute hepatitis C reinfection. In the study overall: TCRbeta of HCV NS3-1073-specific CD8+ T cells was profiled.

The study's findings and limits: Few CDR3s matched those for other epitopes. Follow-up repertoires were missing for chronically infected subjects. No group differed significantly in the high NS3-1073 repertoire diversity.

The material sequenced was naive CD8+ T cells from PBMCs. The source is a man aged 25-45 years with chronic hepatitis C. This chain links TRBV19 with TRBJ2-3; perhaps TRBD2 as D (6 bases). The CDR3 nucleotides read TGTGCCAGTAGTATGGGATGGAGGGAGATGCTCTTTTCTAGCACAGATACGCAGTATTTT. Encoded protein: CASSMGWREMLFSSTDTQYF.